These 13 T cell receptor beta chains originate from one sample sequenced in a study of blood T cells in healthy people across ages. A sample-barcoded 5' primer and a J-beta primer mix were used in a second PCR of roughly 6 to 11 cycles. TCRdb used MiXCR to reprocess the 5' RACE reads, holding one entry per CDR3 protein. The sample gives roughly 1.5 million distinct CDR3 sequences, approximately 42% of which show up once; about 4.1% is in the top ten. Sequenced input: blood. These receptors came from a woman under 30 in good health.

The sample holds a few counts of this clonotype. The CDR3 DNA reads as TGTGCCAGCAGTCCGGACGCCCTCGGGAACTATGGCTACACCTTC. Encoded protein: CASSPDALGNYGYTF. This chain connects TRBV6-5 to TRBJ1-2; no clear D gene. This CDR3 is built from 15 residues. Germline V CDR1 and CDR2: MNHEY, SVGAGI. V gave up 5 bases and J gave up 2 bases, with 15 bases separating them.

The V and J genes are TRBV12-3 or TRBV12-4 and TRBJ2-1, with 7 bases lining up with TRBD1. Trimming took 6 bases from V and 8 from J; bases not matched to a gene: 7. The CDR3 is 13 amino acids. The CDR3 sequence is CASRFDRVYEQFF. The CDR3 coding sequence is TGTGCCAGCAGGTTCGACAGGGTATATGAGCAGTTCTTC.

This clonotype was seen a few times. The gene calls are TRBV12-3 or TRBV12-4 and TRBJ1-2; possibly TRBD1 for D (5 bases). The CDR3 length is 13 residues. Trimming stripped 7 bases from V and 3 bases from J, with 12 bases between. The CDR3 bases are TGTGCCAGCACCCCGCAGGGCCACTATGGCTACACCTTC. It is translated as CASTPQGHYGYTF.

This clonotype occurred once. This could be a read error, since a much larger clone is one nucleotide away. J is TRBJ2-1 and V is TRBV9; weak D call: TRBD2 (6 bases). The J call may not be correct, given that the DNA end is closer to TRBJ2-7. Germline V gene data show CDR1 as SGDLS and CDR2 as YYNGEE. This CDR3 is built from 16 residues. CDR3 protein: CASSPGEGASYNEQYF. CDR3 sequence (DNA): TGTGCCAGCAGCCCGGGGGAAGGGGCTTCCTACAATGAGCAGTACTTC.

J is TRBJ2-1 and V is TRBV6-2 or TRBV6-3; the D is unclear. Looked up from germline, CDR1 is MNHEY and CDR2 is SVGEGT. V was clipped by 5 bases and J by 6 bases, with 8 bases between them. This CDR3 spans 12 amino acids. The DNA for the CDR3 is TGTGCCAGCAGTCTCCGGAGCAATGAGCAGTTCTTC. Translated: CASSLRSNEQFF.

The gene calls are TRBV12-3 or TRBV12-4 and TRBJ2-3; 13 positions agree with TRBD2. V trimming: 8 bases; J trimming: 2 bases; junction bases outside the gene matches: 7. The CDR3 loop spans 16 amino acids. CDR3 in amino acids: CASGGLAGIITDTQYF. CDR3 coding DNA: TGTGCCAGCGGGGGACTAGCGGGGATCATCACAGATACGCAGTATTTT.

This clonotype turned up a few times. V is TRBV6-1 and J is TRBJ2-3, with 7 nucleotides matching TRBD1. The CDR3 extends over 15 amino acids. Trimming took 5 bases from V and 2 from J; bases not matched to a gene: 7. From germline, CDR1 is MNHNS and CDR2 SASEGT. CDR3 nucleotides: TGTGCCAGCAGTTCGACAGGGTCTACCACAGATACGCAGTATTTT. Its protein is CASSSTGSTTDTQYF.

Worth noting for this clonotype: Sequence at one end of the junction differs from germline and may be a read error. The chain recombines TRBV6-2 or TRBV6-3 with TRBJ1-5; a possible D gene is TRBD1 (6 bases). Germline V gene data show CDR1 as MNHEY and CDR2 as SVGEGT. The CDR3 loop spans 16 amino acids. The CDR3, as DNA: TGTGCCATCAGTTTACAGGGATCCATCATCAATCAGCCCCAGCATTTT. Its protein product is CAISLQGSIINQPQHF.

This clonotype has a handful of counts. The chain couples TRBV6-2 or TRBV6-3 to TRBJ2-7; the match to TRBD1 covers 7 bases. Trimming cost V 2 bases and J 6 bases; bases outside gene matches: 10. Germline values: CDR1 MNHEY, CDR2 SVGEGT. The CDR3 length is 15 residues. Here the CDR3 DNA reads TGTGCCAGCAGTTACACTGGACAGGCAGGTGGCGAGCAGTACTTC. Its protein product is CASSYTGQAGGEQYF.

This clonotype was seen a handful of times. The V and J genes are TRBV20-1 and TRBJ1-2; 7 bases line up with TRBD1. V was clipped by 7 bases and J by 5 bases; unmatched bases: 16. This CDR3 spans 15 amino acids. Germline V gene lookup returns CDR1 DFQATT and CDR2 SNEGSKA (reference sequence). The CDR3 loop reads CSGSPFDRDFYGYTF. The CDR3 DNA sequence: TGCAGTGGTAGTCCTTTCGACAGGGATTTTTATGGCTACACCTTC.

CDR3 sequence: CASSPGIGPIDNEQYF. Written as DNA, the CDR3 is TGTGCCAGCAGCCCCGGGATAGGACCGATCGACAATGAGCAGTACTTC. This chain connects TRBV4-2 to TRBJ2-1, with D tentatively TRBD2 (5 bases). The J call is in doubt because the DNA end fits TRBJ2-7 better. The CDR3 consists of 16 residues. Germline V gene data show CDR1 as LGHNA and CDR2 as YNFKEQ.

The gene calls are TRBV5-1 and TRBJ2-5; D possibly corresponds to TRBD1 (5 bases). Trimming took off 2 bases at V and 11 bases at J, with 16 bases between the two ends. This CDR3 spans 13 amino acids. Germline CDR1 is SGHRS and CDR2 is YFSETQ. CDR3 amino acids: CASSFRQYNEQYF. CDR3 DNA sequence: TGCGCCAGCAGCTTTAGACAGTATAATGAGCAGTACTTC.

The chain is built from TRBV3-1 and TRBJ2-1; perhaps TRBD2 as D (6 bases). Germline V lookup: CDR1 LGHDT, CDR2 YNNKEL (reference sequence). The CDR3 is 18 residues long. Between the trimmed V and J ends, which lost 0 bases and 5 bases, there was a span of 20 bases. The CDR3 loop is CASSQERLRLAWHNEQFF. The CDR3 DNA is TGTGCCAGCAGCCAAGAAAGGTTACGGCTAGCGTGGCACAATGAGCAGTTCTTC.